These 15 T cell receptor beta chains were sequenced from one sample in a study of PD-1 blockade in classical Hodgkin lymphoma. Measured with immunoSEQ multiplex PCR; TCRdb has only the in-frame clones, and not every one. The sample contains roughly 15,000 clones, approximately 80% of which appear only once. Every patient had relapsed following autologous stem cell transplantation, and cohorts differed in brentuximab vedotin exposure. Material: peripheral blood mononuclear cells (PBMCs), obtained before the second cycle of nivolumab. All receptors come from a human donor with classical Hodgkin lymphoma.

The table lists this clone with a count of one. This chain connects TRBV4-1 to TRBJ1-3; 10 nucleotides match TRBD1. The CDR3 runs 15 residues. The germline V gene has CDR1 MGHRA and CDR2 YSYEKL. Unmatched junction bases numbered 9, after V lost 7 bases and J lost 6 bases. CDR3 amino acids: CASTWGTGAENTIYF. CDR3 nucleotides: TGCGCCAGCACCTGGGGGACAGGGGCTGAAAACACCATATATTTT.

This sequence joins TRBV11-2 and TRBJ2-7; TRBD2 is a possible D gene (5 bases). Germline lookup yields CDR1 SGHAT and CDR2 FQNNGV. Trimming stripped 1 base from V and 6 bases from J, with 13 bases between. The CDR3 has 14 amino acids. The CDR3 spells CASSLGSGSGEQYF. The CDR3 DNA reads as TGTGCCAGCAGCTTAGGATCTGGGAGCGGCGAGCAGTACTTC.

J is TRBJ2-6 and V is TRBV27; unclear D gene. This CDR3 has 17 amino acids. V gave up 4 bases and J gave up 0 bases, with 13 bases separating them. Germline-derived CDR1 and CDR2 are MNHEY and SMNVEV (reference sequence). The CDR3 here is CASSSTKFRSGANVLTF. In DNA form, the CDR3 reads TGTGCCAGCAGTTCCACCAAGTTCCGCTCTGGGGCCAACGTCCTGACTTTC.

This chain uses TRBV7-9 with TRBJ2-7; 9 bases match TRBD2. The V gene end was trimmed by 5 bases and the J gene end by 0 bases; junction bases not matched to a gene: 5. This CDR3 spans 15 amino acids. The germline V gene has CDR1 SEHNR and CDR2 FQNEAQ (reference sequence). The CDR3 DNA is TGTGCCAGCAGCGCTAGCGGGACCACCTCCTACGAGCAGTACTTC. As protein: CASSASGTTSYEQYF.

This chain uses TRBV28 with TRBJ1-1, with TRBD1 as a possible D gene (6 bases). This CDR3 is 14 amino acids long. Germline V lookup: CDR1 MDHEN, CDR2 SYDVKM. Trimming stripped 7 bases from V and 3 bases from J, with 15 bases between. The CDR3 DNA reads TGTGCCAGCAATATACAGGGCTGGTACACTGAAGCTTTCTTT. It codes for CASNIQGWYTEAFF.

V usage is TRBV18 and J usage is TRBJ2-5, with unresolved D. Germline V lookup: CDR1 KGHSH, CDR2 LQKENI. CDR3 length: 14 amino acids. Trimming took off 3 bases at V and 5 bases at J, with 13 bases between the two ends. The CDR3: CASSPGLVVETQYF. CDR3 bases: TGTGCCAGCTCACCGGGCTTGGTGGTCGAGACCCAGTACTTC.

V gene TRBV19 combines with J gene TRBJ1-1; possible D gene TRBD1, 5 bases. Germline V CDR1 and CDR2: LNHDA, SQIVND (reference sequence). V was shortened by 4 bases and J by 11 bases, with 11 bases between the two germline ends. This CDR3 has 11 residues. The chain's CDR3 is CASSRRDRAFF. DNA for the CDR3: TGTGCCAGTAGTAGACGGGACCGGGCTTTCTTT.

The chain couples TRBV21-1 to TRBJ1-1. TRBV21-1 is noted as a pseudogene. The CDR3 spans 16 residues. The CDR3 DNA follows: TGTGCCAGCAGCCCCACGGTGAGGGGACCGAACACTGAAGCTTTCTTT. Amino acids: CASSPTVRGPNTEAFF.

The chain is built from TRBV4-1 and TRBJ2-7, with D possibly being TRBD2 (6 bases). The germline V gene encodes CDR1 MGHRA and CDR2 YSYEKL. The CDR3 contains 17 residues. V was cut by 4 bases and J by 3 bases, with 22 bases left in between. The CDR3 nucleotides read TGCGCCAGCAGCCTGACCGAAACGGGACTTGGGGGCTACGAGCAGTACTTC. Protein: CASSLTETGLGGYEQYF.

This clone occurred once. V is TRBV19 and J is TRBJ2-1; TRBD2 is a possible D gene (7 bases). Germline loops: CDR1 LNHDA, CDR2 SQIVND (reference sequence). V dropped 6 bases and J dropped 4 bases, with 16 bases sitting between them. CDR3 size: 15 residues. CDR3 nucleotide sequence: TGTGCCAGTAGCAAGGGGGGGACCCTTTACAATGAGCAGTTCTTC. Protein product: CASSKGGTLYNEQFF.

The chain employs TRBV29-1 and TRBJ2-2; 10 positions match TRBD2. Trimming cost V 6 bases and J 6 bases; bases outside gene matches: 19. The CDR3 length is 18 residues. The germline gives CDR1 SQVTM, CDR2 ANQGSEA. The CDR3 is CSVSGTSESTVSPGELFF. The CDR3 region has the DNA TGCAGCGTAAGTGGGACTAGCGAGAGCACGGTTAGCCCCGGGGAGCTGTTTTTT.

This rearrangement joins TRBV2 to TRBJ1-1; no firm D call. The CDR3 is made up of 13 amino acids. Germline V lookup: CDR1 SNHLY, CDR2 FYNNEI. Trimming took 4 bases from V and 0 from J, leaving 6 bases between them. The chain's CDR3 is CASSASMNTEAFF. CDR3 sequence (DNA): TGTGCCAGCAGTGCCAGCATGAACACTGAAGCTTTCTTT.

This chain connects TRBV6-5 to TRBJ1-5; D is undetermined. Germline-derived CDR1 and CDR2 are MNHEY and SVGAGI. Between the trimmed V and J ends, which lost 6 bases and 3 bases, there was a span of 9 bases. This CDR3 has 13 amino acids. CDR3 sequence: CASSGRNNQPQHF. In DNA, the CDR3 is TGTGCCAGCAGCGGACGGAACAATCAGCCCCAGCATTTT.

V gene TRBV29-1 combines with J gene TRBJ2-1; D is possibly TRBD2 (6 bases). Germline V gives CDR1 SQVTM, CDR2 ANQGSEA. V lost 3 bases to trimming and J lost 1 base, with 10 bases between them. CDR3 length: 14 amino acids. The CDR3 loop reads CSVERGLSYNEQFF. The CDR3 DNA reads as TGCAGCGTTGAGCGGGGCTTATCCTACAATGAGCAGTTCTTC.

This chain links TRBV6-6 with TRBJ2-4; D unclear. Trimming left V 5 bases short and J 0 bases short, with 8 bases between. This CDR3 is 14 amino acids long. The germline V gene has CDR1 MNHNY and CDR2 SVGAGI (reference sequence). In DNA form, the CDR3 reads TGTGCCAGCAGTACCCCCCTAGCCAAAAACATTCAGTACTTC. Its translation is CASSTPLAKNIQYF.